This T cell receptor beta chain was retrieved from a study of cytotoxic CD8 clonotypes in ibrutinib-treated CLL listed by TCRdb under 2021. Some background on the complete study: The cohort included around 15 treatment-naive and some 10 relapsed/refractory patients; some 18 were IGHV unmutated. Partial responses were observed in around 25 patients and complete responses in 2; after a median follow-up of 68 months, remission was maintained in some 14 patients and progression was observed in roughly 12. Response samples were taken after a median of 12 months on treatment, ranging from about 6 to 40 months. On average, each sample had 255,043 productive templates and roughly 95,000 productive rearrangements. Longitudinal samples were available for about 30% of the roughly 90 trial participants. Cryopreserved peripheral blood mononuclear cells were obtained prior to treatment, at the time of response, and at either disease progression or sustained remission. Every sample from remission and from progressive disease was obtained while the patients were still on ibrutinib. Overall results and qualifications from the work: At baseline, clonality was higher than in age-matched healthy donors and showed a strong correlation with circulating CD8+ T-cell counts. Clonality rose at ibrutinib response, remained stable during sustained remission, and dropped back toward baseline at progression. Public clonotypes were rare and either contracted or stayed stable during treatment, and the rise in clonality at ibrutinib response reflected the expansion of private clonotypes. Sampling times were not matched between sustained-remission and progressing patients, and lymph node repertoires were not studied.

The V end loses 0 bases and the J end loses 6 bases, and a stretch of 14 bases separates them. The CDR3 spans 16 residues, from the cysteine through the phenylalanine. Only the CDR3 DNA is retained, 48 bases long and in frame from the first base. As encoded in the germline V gene (reference sequence), CDR1 is LNHNV while CDR2 is YYDKDF. With regard to this clone: Its antigen specificity is not known. Qualities for individual bases were not recorded, and no much larger clone is one base off.

The sample's time point label, decoded: around 25 months on ibrutinib. Around 2 micrograms of genomic DNA were extracted from cryopreserved PBMCs for TCR beta library preparation. Longitudinal blood samples from CLL patients on ibrutinib monotherapy underwent high-throughput TCR beta sequencing. The patients were enrolled in a single-center, open-label phase 2 trial of ibrutinib monotherapy. Each clonotype received, on average, around 10x coverage in deep resolution sequencing performed on a MiSeq, where the target depth lay between 1 in 1 million and 1 in 200,000 T cells. TCR beta libraries were generated with the immunoSEQ hsTCRB Kit. Per the authors' processing: The data were analyzed with ImmunoSEQ Analyzer and ImmunoSEQ Data Assistant, and V, D and J gene assignments followed IMGT definitions. Clonality, which ranges from 0 to 1, was calculated by subtracting the normalized Shannon entropy of productive rearrangement frequencies from one. Only overrepresented clonotypes making up at least 0.05% of each patient's repertoire were included in the public clonotype analysis. Roughly 12 age-matched healthy donor repertoires from immuneACCESS were used as controls for clonality. Not all clones reach the TCRdb copy of this immuneACCESS table, which keeps in-frame sequences only. Checked studies attribute under half of the gap to unresolved V genes and leave the rest unexplained. V and J calls and clone size follow that table, whereas D and trimming were derived from the DNA. Present in this sample are more than 200,000 clones, 70% of which were seen just once. The biggest ten clones account for approximately 15% of the sample.

Sequenced here: PBMCs, sampled after 24 months of ibrutinib treatment. This TCR was sampled from a human donor with chronic lymphocytic leukemia. The chain is assembled from TRBV15 and TRBJ2-2; the D gene identity is not certain. For the CDR3, the sequence is CATSRDTGVLAGELFF. The sequenced DNA is TGTGCCACCAGCAGAGATACCGGAGTCCTTGCCGGGGAGCTGTTTTTT.